The clone carrying this T cell receptor (beta chain) was seen many times. Its antigen is currently unknown. TCRdb re-called the reads through MiXCR, storing one row per CDR3 protein. The sample includes approximately 140,000 distinct CDR3 sequences, less than 9.5% seen only once; the top ten take around a tenth. The sample belongs to a study of T cell repertoires in cytomegalovirus infection. Study information: An indication of both CMV infection and matching HLA type came from public TCR beta signatures. Overall study results and limits: Cumulative public TCR beta family frequency identified CMV carriers with the relevant HLA. The ex vivo response was dominated by HLA-C-restricted CMV-specific TCR beta clonotypes.

V dropped 8 bases and J dropped 5; count of bases not matched to a gene: 8. The CDR3 runs 13 residues. The clonotype comes from a human donor in good health (CMV status not recorded). Some clones in this sample may be carry-over from other donors' samples. The specimen was PBMCs. V usage is TRBV12-3 or TRBV12-4 and J usage is TRBJ2-5; 7 bases are a match to TRBD2. CDR3 in amino acids: CASGMGLSETQYF. In nucleotides, the CDR3 is TGTGCCAGCGGGATGGGACTATCGGAGACCCAGTACTTC.